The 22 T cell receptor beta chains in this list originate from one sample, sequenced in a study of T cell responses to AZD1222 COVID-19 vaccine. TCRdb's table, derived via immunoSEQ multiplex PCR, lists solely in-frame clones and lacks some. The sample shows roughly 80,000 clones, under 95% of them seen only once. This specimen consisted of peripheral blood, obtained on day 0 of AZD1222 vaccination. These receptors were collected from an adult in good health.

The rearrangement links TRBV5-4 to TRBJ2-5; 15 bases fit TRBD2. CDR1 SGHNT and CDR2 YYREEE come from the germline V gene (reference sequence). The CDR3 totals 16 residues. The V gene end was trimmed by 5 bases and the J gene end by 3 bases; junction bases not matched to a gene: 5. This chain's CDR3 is CASRFGLAGGEETQYF. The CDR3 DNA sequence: TGTGCCAGCAGATTTGGACTAGCGGGGGGGGAAGAGACCCAGTACTTC.

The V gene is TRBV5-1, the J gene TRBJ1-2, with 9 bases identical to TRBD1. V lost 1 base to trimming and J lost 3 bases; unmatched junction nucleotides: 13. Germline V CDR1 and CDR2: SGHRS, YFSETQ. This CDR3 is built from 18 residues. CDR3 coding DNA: TGCGCCAGCAGCTTGTACGGGACAGGGTATCCCCTTGACTATGGCTACACCTTC. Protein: CASSLYGTGYPLDYGYTF.

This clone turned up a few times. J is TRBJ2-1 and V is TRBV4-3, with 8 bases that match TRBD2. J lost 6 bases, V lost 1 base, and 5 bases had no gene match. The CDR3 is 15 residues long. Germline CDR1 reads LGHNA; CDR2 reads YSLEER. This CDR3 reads CASSQVSTSGNEQFF. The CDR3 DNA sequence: TGCGCCAGCAGCCAAGTTTCTACTAGCGGCAATGAGCAGTTCTTC.

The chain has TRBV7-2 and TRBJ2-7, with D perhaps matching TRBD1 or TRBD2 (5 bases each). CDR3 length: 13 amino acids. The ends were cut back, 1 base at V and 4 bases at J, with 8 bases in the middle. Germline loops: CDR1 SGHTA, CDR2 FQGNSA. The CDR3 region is CASSLGGLYEQYF. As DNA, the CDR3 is TGTGCCAGCAGCTTAGGGGGGTTGTACGAGCAGTACTTC.

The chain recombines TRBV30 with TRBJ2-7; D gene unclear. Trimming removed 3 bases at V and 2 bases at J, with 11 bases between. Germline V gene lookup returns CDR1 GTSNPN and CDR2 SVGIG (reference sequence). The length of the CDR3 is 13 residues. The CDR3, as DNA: TGTGCCTGGAGCCGGACGGAAACCTACGAGCAGTACTTC. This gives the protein CAWSRTETYEQYF.

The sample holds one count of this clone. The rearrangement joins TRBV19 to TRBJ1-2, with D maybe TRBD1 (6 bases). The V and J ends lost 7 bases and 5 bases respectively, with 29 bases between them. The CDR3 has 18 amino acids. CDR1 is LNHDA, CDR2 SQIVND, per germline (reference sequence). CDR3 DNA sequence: TGTGCCAGTACTAACTCCGCGACAGGATACATACGGTTGTATGGCTACACCTTC. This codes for CASTNSATGYIRLYGYTF.

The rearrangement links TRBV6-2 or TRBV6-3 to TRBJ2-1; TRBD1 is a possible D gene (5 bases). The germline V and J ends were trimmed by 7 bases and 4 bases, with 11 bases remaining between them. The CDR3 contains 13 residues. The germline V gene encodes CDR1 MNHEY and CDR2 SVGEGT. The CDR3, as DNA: TGTGCCAGCACCCCCGACAGTTACAATGAGCAGTTCTTC. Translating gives CASTPDSYNEQFF.

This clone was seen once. The DNA of the CDR3 is TGTGCTAGTGGAAACCCTTTTTTAGAAGGCACAGATACGCAGTATTTT. Translation gives CASGNPFLEGTDTQYF. V usage is TRBV12-5 and J usage is TRBJ2-3; D gene uncertain. The germline CDR1 and CDR2 sequences are LGHNT and FRNRAP. The CDR3 consists of 16 residues. V shed 6 bases and J shed 1 base, with 17 bases lying between them.

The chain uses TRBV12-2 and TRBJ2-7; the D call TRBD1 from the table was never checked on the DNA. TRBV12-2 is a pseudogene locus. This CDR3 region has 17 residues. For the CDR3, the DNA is TGTGCAAGTCGCCTAGGGGGCATACGTGCTTTGACCTACGAGCAGTACTTC. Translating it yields CASRLGGIRALTYEQYF.

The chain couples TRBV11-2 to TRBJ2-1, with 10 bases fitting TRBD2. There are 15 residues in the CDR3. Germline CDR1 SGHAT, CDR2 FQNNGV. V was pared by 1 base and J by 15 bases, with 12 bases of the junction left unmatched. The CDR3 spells CASSLVGSGRSSPFF. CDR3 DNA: TGTGCCAGCAGCTTAGTAGGTAGCGGGAGGTCCAGTCCGTTCTTC.

The DNA for the CDR3 is TGCGCCAGCAGCGCAGGGGGAGAGCCGAACACTGAAGCTTTCTTT. It encodes CASSAGGEPNTEAFF. The chain employs TRBV5-1 and TRBJ1-1; 7 bases are shared with TRBD1. After removal of 4 bases from V and 1 base from J, the junction contained 7 bases not matched to a gene. Germline assignment: CDR1 SGHRS and CDR2 YFSETQ. The CDR3 totals 15 residues.

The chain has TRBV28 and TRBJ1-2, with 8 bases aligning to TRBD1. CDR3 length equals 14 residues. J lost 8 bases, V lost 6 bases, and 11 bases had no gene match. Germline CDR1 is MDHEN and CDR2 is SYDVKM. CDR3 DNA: TGTGCCAGCAGCGAAGGGGACAGGATATACGGCTACACCTTC. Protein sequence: CASSEGDRIYGYTF.

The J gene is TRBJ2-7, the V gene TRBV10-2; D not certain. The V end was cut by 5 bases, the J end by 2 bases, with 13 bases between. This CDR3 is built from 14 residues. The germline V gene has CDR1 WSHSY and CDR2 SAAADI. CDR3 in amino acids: CASSSDLRPYEQYF. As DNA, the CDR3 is TGCGCCAGCAGTAGCGACTTGAGACCCTACGAGCAGTACTTC.

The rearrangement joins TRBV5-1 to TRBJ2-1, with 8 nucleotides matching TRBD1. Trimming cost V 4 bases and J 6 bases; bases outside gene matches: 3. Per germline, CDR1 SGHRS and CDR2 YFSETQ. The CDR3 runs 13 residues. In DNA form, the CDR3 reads TGCGCCAGCAGCCCCGGGACAGGCAATGAGCAGTTCTTC. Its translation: CASSPGTGNEQFF.

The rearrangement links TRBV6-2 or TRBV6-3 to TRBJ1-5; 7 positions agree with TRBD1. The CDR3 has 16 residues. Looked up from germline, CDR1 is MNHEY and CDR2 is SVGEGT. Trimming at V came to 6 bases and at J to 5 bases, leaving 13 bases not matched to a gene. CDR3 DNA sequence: TGTGCCAGCAGCGTTGACAGGGACCCTAAGCATCAGCCCCAGCATTTT. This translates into CASSVDRDPKHQPQHF.

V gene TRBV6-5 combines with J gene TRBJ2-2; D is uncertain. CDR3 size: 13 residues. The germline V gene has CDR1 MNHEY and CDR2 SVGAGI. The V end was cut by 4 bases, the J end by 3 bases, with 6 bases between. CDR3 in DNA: TGTGCCAGCAGTTTAAGGCACACCGGGGAGCTGTTTTTT. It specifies CASSLRHTGELFF.

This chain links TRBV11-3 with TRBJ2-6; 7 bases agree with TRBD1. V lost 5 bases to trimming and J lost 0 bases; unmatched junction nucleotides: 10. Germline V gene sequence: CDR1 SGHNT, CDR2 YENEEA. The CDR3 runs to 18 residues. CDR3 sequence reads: CASSTGQPTNSGANVLTF. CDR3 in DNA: TGTGCCAGCAGCACGGGACAGCCGACTAACTCTGGGGCCAACGTCCTGACTTTC.

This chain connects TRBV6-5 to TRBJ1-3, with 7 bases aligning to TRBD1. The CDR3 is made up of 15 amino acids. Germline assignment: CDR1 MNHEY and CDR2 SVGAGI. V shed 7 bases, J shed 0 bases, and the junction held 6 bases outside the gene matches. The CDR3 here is CASTRQGYSGNTIYF. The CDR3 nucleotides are TGTGCCAGCACTAGACAGGGATACTCTGGAAACACCATATATTTT.

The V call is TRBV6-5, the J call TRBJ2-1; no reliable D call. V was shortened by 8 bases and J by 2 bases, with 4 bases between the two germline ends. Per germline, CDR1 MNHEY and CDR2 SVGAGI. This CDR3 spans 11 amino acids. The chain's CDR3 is CASATYNEQFF. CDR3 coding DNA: TGTGCCAGCGCTACCTACAATGAGCAGTTCTTC.

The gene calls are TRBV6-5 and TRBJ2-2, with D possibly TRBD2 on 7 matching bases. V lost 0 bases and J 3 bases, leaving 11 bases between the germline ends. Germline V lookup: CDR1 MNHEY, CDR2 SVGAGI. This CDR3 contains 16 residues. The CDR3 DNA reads TGTGCCAGCAGTTACTCGGGGCGGGGGCACACCGGGGAGCTGTTTTTT. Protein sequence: CASSYSGRGHTGELFF.

CDR3 DNA sequence: TGCGCCAGCAGCCCCACGGGCCCTAATAACTATGGCTACACCTTC. Translating it yields CASSPTGPNNYGYTF. The chain carries TRBV5-1 and TRBJ1-2, with D hard to call. CDR1 is SGHRS, CDR2 YFSETQ, per germline. V dropped 4 bases and J dropped 1 base, with 14 bases sitting between them. There are 15 residues in the CDR3.

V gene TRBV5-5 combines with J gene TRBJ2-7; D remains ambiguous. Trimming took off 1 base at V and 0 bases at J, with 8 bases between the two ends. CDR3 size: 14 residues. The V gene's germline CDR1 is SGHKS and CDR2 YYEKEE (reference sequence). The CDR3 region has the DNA TGTGCCAGCAGCTTGAACTGGGTCTCCTACGAGCAGTACTTC. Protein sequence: CASSLNWVSYEQYF.